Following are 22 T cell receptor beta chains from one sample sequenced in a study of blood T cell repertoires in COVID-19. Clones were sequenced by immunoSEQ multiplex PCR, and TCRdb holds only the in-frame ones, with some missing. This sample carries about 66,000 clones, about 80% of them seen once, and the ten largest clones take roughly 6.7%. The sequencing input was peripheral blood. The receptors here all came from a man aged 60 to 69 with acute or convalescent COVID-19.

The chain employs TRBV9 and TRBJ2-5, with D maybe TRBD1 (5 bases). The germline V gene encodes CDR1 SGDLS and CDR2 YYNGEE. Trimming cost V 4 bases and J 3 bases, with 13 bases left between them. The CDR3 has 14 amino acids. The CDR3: CASSPHSREETQYF. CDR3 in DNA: TGTGCCAGCAGCCCCCACTCCAGGGAAGAGACCCAGTACTTC.

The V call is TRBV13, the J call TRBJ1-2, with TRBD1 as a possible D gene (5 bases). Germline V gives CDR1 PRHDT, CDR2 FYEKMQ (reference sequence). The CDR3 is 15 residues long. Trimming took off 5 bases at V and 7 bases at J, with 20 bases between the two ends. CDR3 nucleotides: TGTGCCAGCAGCACGAACCAGGGTCCCTTAGCTGGCTACACCTTC. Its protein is CASSTNQGPLAGYTF.

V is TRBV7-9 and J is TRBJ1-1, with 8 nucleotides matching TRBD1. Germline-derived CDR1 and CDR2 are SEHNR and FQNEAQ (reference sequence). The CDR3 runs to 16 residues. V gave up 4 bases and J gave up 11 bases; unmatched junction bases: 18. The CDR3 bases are TGTGCCAGCAGCTACCAGGGGGCGAGTACCCCACCAGTTGCTTTCTTT. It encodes CASSYQGASTPPVAFF.

The CDR3 loop is CASGGAYEQYF. DNA of the CDR3: TGTGCCAGCGGCGGGGCTTACGAGCAGTACTTC. The genes are TRBV2 and TRBJ2-7; tentatively, D is TRBD2 (6 bases). V lost 8 bases and J 4 bases, leaving 9 bases between the germline ends. CDR1 and CDR2 (germline): SNHLY, FYNNEI. The CDR3 length is 11 residues.

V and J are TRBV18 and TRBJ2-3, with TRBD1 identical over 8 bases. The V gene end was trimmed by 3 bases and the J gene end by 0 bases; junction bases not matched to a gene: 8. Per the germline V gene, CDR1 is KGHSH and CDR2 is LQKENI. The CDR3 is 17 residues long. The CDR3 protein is CASSPYYTGGSTDTQYF. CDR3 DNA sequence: TGTGCCAGCTCACCTTACTATACAGGGGGTAGCACAGATACGCAGTATTTT.

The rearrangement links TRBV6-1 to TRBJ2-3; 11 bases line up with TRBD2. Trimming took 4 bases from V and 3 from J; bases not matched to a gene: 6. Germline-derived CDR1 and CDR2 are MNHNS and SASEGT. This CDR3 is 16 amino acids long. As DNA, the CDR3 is TGTGCCAGCAGTGTCTCTAGCGGGGGGAGAACAGATACGCAGTATTTT. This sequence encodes CASSVSSGGRTDTQYF.

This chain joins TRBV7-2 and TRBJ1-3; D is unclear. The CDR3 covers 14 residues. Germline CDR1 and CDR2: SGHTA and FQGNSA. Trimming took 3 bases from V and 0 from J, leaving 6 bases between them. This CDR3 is CASSLQRSGNTIYF. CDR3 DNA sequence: TGTGCCAGCAGCTTGCAGCGCTCTGGAAACACCATATATTTT.

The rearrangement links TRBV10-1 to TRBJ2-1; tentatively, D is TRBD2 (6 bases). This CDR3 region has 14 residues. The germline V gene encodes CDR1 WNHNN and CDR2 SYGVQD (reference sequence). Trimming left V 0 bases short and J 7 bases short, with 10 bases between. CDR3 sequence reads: CASSESEGQNEQFF. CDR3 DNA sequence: TGCGCCAGCAGTGAGTCGGAGGGTCAGAATGAGCAGTTCTTC.

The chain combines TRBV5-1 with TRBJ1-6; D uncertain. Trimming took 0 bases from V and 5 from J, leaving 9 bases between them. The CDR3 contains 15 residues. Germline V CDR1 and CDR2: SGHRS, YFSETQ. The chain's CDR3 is CASSLGSGNNSPLHF. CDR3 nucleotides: TGCGCCAGCAGCTTGGGGTCAGGTAATAATTCACCCCTCCACTTT.

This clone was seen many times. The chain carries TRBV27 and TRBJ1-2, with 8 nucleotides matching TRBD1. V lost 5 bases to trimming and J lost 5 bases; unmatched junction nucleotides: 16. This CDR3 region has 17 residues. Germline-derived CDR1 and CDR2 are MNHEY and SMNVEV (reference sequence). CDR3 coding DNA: TGTGCCAGCAGTCCCGGACAGGGCCCGAATTCCTTTTATGGCTACACCTTC. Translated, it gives CASSPGQGPNSFYGYTF.

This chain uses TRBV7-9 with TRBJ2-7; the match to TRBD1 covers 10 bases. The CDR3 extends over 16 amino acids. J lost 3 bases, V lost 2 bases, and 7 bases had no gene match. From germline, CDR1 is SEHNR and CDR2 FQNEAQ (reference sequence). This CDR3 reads CASSLWVGTGDYEQYF. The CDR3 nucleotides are TGTGCCAGCAGCTTATGGGTCGGGACAGGGGACTACGAGCAGTACTTC.

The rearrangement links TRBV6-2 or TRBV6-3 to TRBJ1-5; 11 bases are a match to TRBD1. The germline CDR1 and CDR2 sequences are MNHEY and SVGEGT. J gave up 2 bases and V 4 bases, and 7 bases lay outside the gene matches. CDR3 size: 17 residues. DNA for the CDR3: TGTGCCAGCAGTTCGCTCTGGGACAGGGGGGGCAATCAGCCCCAGCATTTT. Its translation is CASSSLWDRGGNQPQHF.

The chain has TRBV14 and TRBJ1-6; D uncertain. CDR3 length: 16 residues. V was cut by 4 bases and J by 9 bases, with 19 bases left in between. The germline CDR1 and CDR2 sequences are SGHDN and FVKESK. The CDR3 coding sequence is TGTGCCAGCAGCCCCCGGTCGGGAGCTGGTGGTTCACCCCTCCACTTT. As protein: CASSPRSGAGGSPLHF.

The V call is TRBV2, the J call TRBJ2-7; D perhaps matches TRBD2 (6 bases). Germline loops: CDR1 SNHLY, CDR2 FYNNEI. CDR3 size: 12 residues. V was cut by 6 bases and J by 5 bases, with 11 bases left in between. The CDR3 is CASRIGGNEQYF. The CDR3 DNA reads TGTGCCAGCAGAATTGGGGGGAACGAGCAGTACTTC.

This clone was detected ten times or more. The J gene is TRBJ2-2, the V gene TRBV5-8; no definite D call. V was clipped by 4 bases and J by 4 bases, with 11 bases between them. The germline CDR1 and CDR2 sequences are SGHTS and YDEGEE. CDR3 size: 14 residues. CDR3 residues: CASSLPGGTGELFF. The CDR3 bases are TGTGCCAGCAGCCTACCGGGTGGCACCGGGGAGCTGTTTTTT.

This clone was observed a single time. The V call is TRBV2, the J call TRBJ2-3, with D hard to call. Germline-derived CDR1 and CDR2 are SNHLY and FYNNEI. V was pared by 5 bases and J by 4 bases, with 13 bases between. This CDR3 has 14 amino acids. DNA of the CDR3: TGTGCCAGCAGTTTCGACTTCGGCGCAGATACGCAGTATTTT. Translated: CASSFDFGADTQYF.

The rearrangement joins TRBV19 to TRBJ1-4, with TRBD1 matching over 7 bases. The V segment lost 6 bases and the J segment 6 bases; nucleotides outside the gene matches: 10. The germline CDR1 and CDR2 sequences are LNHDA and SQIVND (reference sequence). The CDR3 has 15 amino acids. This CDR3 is CASSPPGQRHEKLFF. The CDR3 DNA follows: TGTGCCAGTAGCCCGCCGGGACAGAGGCATGAAAAACTGTTTTTT.

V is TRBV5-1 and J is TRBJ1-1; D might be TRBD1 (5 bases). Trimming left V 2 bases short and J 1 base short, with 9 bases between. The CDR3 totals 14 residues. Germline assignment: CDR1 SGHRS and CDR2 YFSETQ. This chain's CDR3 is CASSFGGGNTEAFF. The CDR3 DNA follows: TGCGCCAGCAGCTTCGGGGGAGGGAACACTGAAGCTTTCTTT.

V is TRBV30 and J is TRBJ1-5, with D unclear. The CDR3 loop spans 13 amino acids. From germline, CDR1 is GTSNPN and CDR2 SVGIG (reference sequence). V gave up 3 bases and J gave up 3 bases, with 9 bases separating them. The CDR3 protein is CAWSGGNNQPQHF. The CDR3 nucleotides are TGTGCCTGGAGCGGAGGGAACAATCAGCCCCAGCATTTT.

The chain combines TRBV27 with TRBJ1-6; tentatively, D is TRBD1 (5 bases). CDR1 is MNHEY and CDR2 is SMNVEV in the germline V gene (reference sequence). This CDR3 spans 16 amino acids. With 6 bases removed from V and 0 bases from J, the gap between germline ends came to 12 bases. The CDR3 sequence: CASRGLKSSYNSPLHF. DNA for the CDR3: TGTGCCAGCAGGGGACTCAAAAGCTCCTATAATTCACCCCTCCACTTT.

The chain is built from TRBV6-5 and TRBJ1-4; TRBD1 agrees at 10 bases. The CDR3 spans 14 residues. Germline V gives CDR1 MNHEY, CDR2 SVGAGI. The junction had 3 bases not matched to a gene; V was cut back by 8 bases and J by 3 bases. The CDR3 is CASRQGASNEKLFF. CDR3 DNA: TGTGCCAGCCGACAGGGGGCCTCTAATGAAAAACTGTTTTTT.

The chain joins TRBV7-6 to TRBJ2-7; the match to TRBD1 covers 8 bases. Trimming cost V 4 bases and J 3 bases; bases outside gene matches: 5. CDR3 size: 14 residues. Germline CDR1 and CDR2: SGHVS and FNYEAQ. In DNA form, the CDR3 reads TGTGCCAGCAGCTGGCCAGGGGGCTTCTACGAGCAGTACGTC. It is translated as CASSWPGGFYEQYV.